Sequencing of this T cell receptor (beta chain) was carried out in a study of Graves' ophthalmopathy and Graves' hyperthyroidism. Absence of ophthalmopathy within 18 months of follow-up defined stable hyperthyroidism. Excluded: other autoimmune disease, uncontrolled infection, pregnancy or lactation. Symptoms, serum thyroxine and TRAb, thyroid ultrasound, and orbital computed tomography formed the diagnostic basis. As the template, RNA transcripts were used to amplify TCR beta CDR3 regions. RT-PCR in the first round used HTBI primers; a second-round multiplex PCR followed. Each CDR3 protein gets one entry after TCRdb re-called the multiplex PCR reads with MiXCR. The sample carries hundreds of thousands of distinct CDR3 sequences, about a fifth recorded once. In its sample, this clonotype was seen many times. Antigen unknown. Study-level findings and limits: Most thyroid clonotypes expanded beyond 0.001 frequency were also found in blood.

Material: peripheral blood. This sequence was found in a woman between 18 and 29 years old with stable Graves' hyperthyroidism. Some clones in this sample may be carry-over from other donors' samples.

CDR3 in amino acids: CASSLLLGGGDYEQYF. The CDR3 bases are TGTGCCAGCAGTTTACTTCTAGGGGGAGGGGACTACGAGCAGTACTTC. The chain recombines TRBV6-5 with TRBJ2-7; a possible D gene is TRBD2 (7 bases). CDR1 and CDR2 from the germline V gene are MNHEY and SVGAGI. Trimming removed 4 bases at V and 3 bases at J, with 19 bases between. This CDR3 has 16 amino acids.